The following is a TCR beta chain sequence with its context. No cognate antigen has been identified for it. Per-base qualities were not stored, and no clone one base away is much larger. TCR cDNA was synthesized by 5'RACE template switching, which introduced a universal primer site and unique molecular identifiers. cDNA synthesis was primed from both the TCR alpha and TCR beta constant segments. Library amplification used two PCR steps, and the second PCR step added sample barcodes and sequencing adapters. Sequencing of libraries was done on Illumina HiSeq 2500 (2x100 bp) or NovaSeq (2x150 bp). Regarding the original processing steps: MIGEC was used to demultiplex reads and collapse the reads into UMI consensus sequences, and MiXCR was used for V(D)J alignment. Clonotypes responding to the vaccine were identified with edgeR on replicate PBMC samples, with the criteria of FDR below 0.01 and a log2 fold change above 5 up to day 15. Bulk clonotypes were assigned CD4 or CD8 identity according to which sequenced CD4 or CD8 repertoire held them at higher abundance. In-frame beta chains were kept once TCRdb had trimmed the public reads at Q25 with fastp and called clones with MiXCR. Entries are consolidated by CDR3 protein sequence, retaining the most common genes and DNA. The V and J calls follow TCRdb's processing rather than the paper's. This sample is represented by about 630,000 distinct CDR3 sequences; 9% to 15% of them were singletons. The top ten clones comprise more than 12% of the sample.

Measured from the cysteine to the phenylalanine, the CDR3 is 19 residues long. The only DNA kept is the CDR3, 57 bases in frame from the first base. The germline V gene (reference sequence) specifies LGHDT as CDR1 and YNNKEL as CDR2. The V end gives up 8 bases and the J end 8 bases, leaving 23 bases in the junction not matched to a gene. Per the publication, the treatment or condition label means: live attenuated yellow fever vaccine strain. Two biological replicates of bulk PBMCs were collected at each blood-draw timepoint. A standard Ficoll-Paque protocol was used to isolate PBMCs from peripheral blood. RNA was extracted with TriZol from bulk PBMCs, CD4 and CD8 fractions, and dextramer-positive and dextramer-negative fractions. The data were taken from a study of T cells after yellow fever vaccination (dated by TCRdb to between 2018 and 2020). Some background on the complete study: Libraries from fractions with low cell numbers were prepared with the SMART-Seq v4 Ultra Low Input RNA kit. Blood samples were taken at several timepoints before and after primary and secondary immunization, and bulk PBMC replicates and cell subsets were isolated. Two healthy male donors made up the cohort, one aged 18 to 29 years and the other aged 30 to 40 years. To follow T-cell clones before and after primary and booster YFV17D yellow fever vaccination, bulk TCR alpha and beta repertoires were sequenced over time. The investigation overall reported the following: A small share of clonotypes occurred in both CD4 and CD8 compartments, likely arising from convergent recombination. After the booster, most clones that had expanded after primary vaccination were detected again (approximately 96% of CD4 and around 88% of CD8), suggesting broad maintenance of memory. FACS-sorted repertoires could contain abundant contaminating clonotypes from the bulk population, so computational filtering was required. The secondary T-cell response was weaker than the primary response but faster, peaking on day 5 instead of day 15. Only a couple of donors were included in the study, so the extent to which the findings can be generalized is limited.

The sequence was obtained from a man in his thirties or forties who received the YFV17D yellow fever vaccine. The sequence joins TRBV3-1 to TRBJ2-1, and 11 junction bases match TRBD2. Sequences were derived from PBMCs, sampled on the day of the yellow fever booster vaccination. This receptor has the CDR3 CASCSDRLATSGIRHEQFF. The base sequence is TGTGCCAGCTGCTCGGACAGGCTGGCGACTAGCGGGATACGTCATGAGCAGTTCTTC.